This T cell receptor beta chain was retrieved from a study of shared clonotypes between healthy human individuals. Study overall: Each donor contributed plates that comprised three CD4 naive, three CD4 memory, two CD8 naive and one CD8 memory.

At the deep level, the assay was run. The data were produced by immunoSEQ multiplex PCR, yet TCRdb's version contains in-frame clones alone and is incomplete. Counted here are about 2.1 million clones, around 93% occurring once; the ten biggest clones make up about 1.7%. Study-level findings and limits: Estimated richness values were generally larger in naive subsets than in memory subsets. Specimens sampled were limited to blood, with tissue repertoires likely differing.

V lost 0 bases and J lost 2, with 11 bases in between. The CDR3 runs 15 residues. The V gene's germline CDR1 is MRHNA and CDR2 SNTAGT. For this clone: The target antigen is unknown.

CD45RO negativity and positive selection for CCR7 defined naive CD8 cells, a population that excluded terminally differentiated effector memory CD45RA+ cells. The sequencing sample was made of naive CD8+ T cells from PBMCs. The source of this sequence is a man aged 18-30 years in good health. Some clones in this sample may be carry-over from other donors' samples. V usage is TRBV6-4 and J usage is TRBJ2-7; maybe TRBD1 (5 bases). The CDR3: CASSDSSRAAYEQYF. The CDR3 bases are TGTGCCAGCAGTGACTCGAGCAGGGCTGCCTACGAGCAGTACTTC.